The sequence of this T cell receptor beta chain was determined in a study of neoadjuvant anti-PD-1 for oral cavity cancer. Overall study: Around day 43, patients without progression received a fourth nivolumab dose before surgery. Study findings and constraints: Only a few patients per response group were TCR-analyzed; validation needed.

Time point defined: after neoadjuvant nivolumab, at surgical resection. These newly diagnosed stage II-IVA oral cavity squamous cell carcinoma patients had no prior systemic or radiation treatment. Per the germline V gene, CDR1 is MNHNY and CDR2 is SVGAGI (reference sequence). The CDR3 contains 14 residues. TCRdb's copy holds only in-frame clones and misses some; the assay was immunoSEQ multiplex PCR. The table includes about 9,800 clones, approximately 61% detected once. As concerns this clone: Its matching antigen is unknown. The junction departs from germline at one end; a sequencing error may be responsible.

This rearrangement joins TRBV6-6 to TRBJ2-4; D could derive from TRBD1 or TRBD2 (5 bases each). Sequenced here: PBMCs, sampled after nivolumab (anti-PD-1) treatment. The sequence was collected from a person between 35 and 79 years old with oral cavity squamous cell carcinoma. The CDR3 nucleotides read TGTGCCAGCAGCTACTGGGGGGCCAAAAACATTCAGTACTTC. Translation gives CASSYWGAKNIQYF.